These T cell receptor beta chains were read from a single sample in a study of CD8+ T cells in alopecia areata. The protocol was immunoSEQ multiplex PCR, while the TCRdb copy is restricted to in-frame clones and leaves out a portion. The sample lists roughly 110,000 clones; 56% were seen once. Sequencing used CD4+ T cells sorted from blood, obtained at week 24, from a patient treated with tofacitinib. Receptors were obtained from a human donor with alopecia areata. The CDR3 runs from the conserved cysteine through the conserved F or W. D genes are given only for firm matches. Clone size is stated in some rows and not others, as once, few, many or a class when expanded.

j_gene,v_gene,d_gene,abundance,CDR3aa,CDR3nt
TRBJ2-3,TRBV7-2,NA,few,CASSSTDTQYF,TGTGCCAGCTCCAGCACAGATACGCAGTATTTT
TRBJ2-2,TRBV2,NA,few,CASNEASNTGELFF,TGTGCCAGCAACGAAGCTTCTAACACCGGGGAGCTGTTTTTT
TRBJ1-1,TRBV18,NA,NA,CASSPASGVRTEAFF,TGTGCCAGCTCACCTGCATCCGGGGTCCGGACTGAAGCTTTCTTT
TRBJ2-1,TRBV20-1,TRBD2,NA,CSAARGDEQFF,TGCAGTGCTGCCCGGGGGGATGAGCAGTTCTTC
TRBJ1-6,TRBV5-1,NA,few,CASSTGKPNNSPLHF,TGCGCCAGCAGCACCGGGAAACCAAACAATTCACCCCTCCACTTT
TRBJ2-3,TRBV10-3,NA,NA,CAISAGDTDTQYF,TGTGCCATCAGTGCGGGAGACACAGATACGCAGTATTTT
TRBJ2-7,TRBV6-6,NA,NA,CASRDVAYEQYF,TGTGCCAGTAGGGACGTCGCCTACGAGCAGTACTTC
TRBJ2-5,TRBV7-9,NA,few,CASRLTAQETQYF,TGTGCCAGCAGGTTGACAGCTCAAGAGACCCAGTACTTC
TRBJ1-1,TRBV28,TRBD1,many,CASSRAGGANTEAFF,TGTGCCAGCAGTAGGGCAGGGGGCGCGAATACTGAAGCTTTCTTT
TRBJ2-7,TRBV5-1,NA,NA,CASSLEGEPYEQYF,TGCGCCAGCAGCTTGGAAGGAGAGCCATACGAGCAGTACTTC
TRBJ2-7,TRBV5-1,TRBD2,NA,CASSLGSGGKEQYF,TGCGCCAGCAGCTTGGGCTCGGGGGGTAAAGAGCAGTACTTC
TRBJ1-6,TRBV30,NA,NA,CAHGRNSPLHF,TGTGCCCACGGCCGTAATTCACCCCTCCACTTT